This T cell receptor (beta chain) was profiled in a study of blood T cell repertoires in COVID-19. As for the study in general: The United States, Italy and Spain supplied acute and convalescent COVID-19 samples. PBMCs, B-cell-depleted T cells, or T cells were the source of the cDNA or gDNA that made up the material.

Germline CDR1 and CDR2: SGHRS and YFSETQ. The length of the CDR3 is 16 residues. The junction had 11 bases not matched to a gene; V was cut back by 8 bases and J by 3 bases. Seattle's cohort entered during active infection and was followed longitudinally. The authors' processing: Nucleated cell number was recorded as an estimate derived from reference gene primer amplification. Method: immunoSEQ multiplex PCR; TCRdb's copy keeps in-frame clones and lacks some. V, J and clone size derive from that table, while D and trimming were established from the DNA sequence. The sample lists about 49,000 clones; approximately 95% were seen once.

Sequences were obtained from peripheral blood. V usage is TRBV5-1 and J usage is TRBJ2-2, with TRBD1 matching 9 bases. The receptor was isolated from a man in his 60s with COVID-19, enrolled during active disease. CDR3 amino acids: CASRPDRGIDTGELFF. The CDR3 DNA reads as TGCGCCAGTAGACCGGACAGGGGTATCGACACCGGGGAGCTGTTTTTT.